This TCR beta chain was captured in a study of T cells in Graves' hyperthyroidism and ophthalmopathy. On the study more broadly: Peripheral blood samples were taken at initial diagnosis, prior to any treatment.

RNA transcripts were the template for amplifying TCR beta CDR3 regions. A set of HTBI primers served as the primers for a first-round RT-PCR of the TCR CDR3. TCRdb passed the multiplex PCR reads through MiXCR, listing each CDR3 protein once. Among some 560,000 distinct CDR3 sequences listed, roughly 14% were seen once. The table lists this clonotype with many counts. V gave up 0 bases and J gave up 5 bases; unmatched junction bases: 7. The CDR3 consists of 15 residues. Germline V gene lookup returns CDR1 MNHEY and CDR2 SVGAGI. The chain has TRBV6-5 and TRBJ2-7; TRBD1 matches at 7 bases. The sequence came from a woman aged 25-40 years with Graves' hyperthyroidism. The sample consisted of blood. CDR3 protein: CASSYSFQTGNEQYF. DNA of the CDR3: TGTGCCAGCAGTTACTCCTTTCAGACAGGGAACGAGCAGTACTTC.